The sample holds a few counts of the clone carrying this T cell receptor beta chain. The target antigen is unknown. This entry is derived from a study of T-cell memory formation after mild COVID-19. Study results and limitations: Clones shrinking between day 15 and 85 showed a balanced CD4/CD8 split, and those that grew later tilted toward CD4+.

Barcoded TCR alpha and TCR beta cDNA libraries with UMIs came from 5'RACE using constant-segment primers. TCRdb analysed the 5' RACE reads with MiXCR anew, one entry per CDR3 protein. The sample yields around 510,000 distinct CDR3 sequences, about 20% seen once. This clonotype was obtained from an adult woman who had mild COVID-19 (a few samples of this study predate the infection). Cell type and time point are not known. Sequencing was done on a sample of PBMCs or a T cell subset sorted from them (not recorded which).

The CDR3 sequence: CASGTSRGGNEQFF. CDR3 sequence (DNA): TGTGCCAGCGGTACAAGCCGTGGGGGAAATGAGCAGTTCTTC. The V call is TRBV6-5, the J call TRBJ2-1; either TRBD1 or TRBD2 may fit D (5 bases each). Germline V CDR1 and CDR2: MNHEY, SVGAGI. The CDR3 length is 14 residues. The ends were cut back, 8 bases at V and 7 bases at J, with 18 bases in the middle.